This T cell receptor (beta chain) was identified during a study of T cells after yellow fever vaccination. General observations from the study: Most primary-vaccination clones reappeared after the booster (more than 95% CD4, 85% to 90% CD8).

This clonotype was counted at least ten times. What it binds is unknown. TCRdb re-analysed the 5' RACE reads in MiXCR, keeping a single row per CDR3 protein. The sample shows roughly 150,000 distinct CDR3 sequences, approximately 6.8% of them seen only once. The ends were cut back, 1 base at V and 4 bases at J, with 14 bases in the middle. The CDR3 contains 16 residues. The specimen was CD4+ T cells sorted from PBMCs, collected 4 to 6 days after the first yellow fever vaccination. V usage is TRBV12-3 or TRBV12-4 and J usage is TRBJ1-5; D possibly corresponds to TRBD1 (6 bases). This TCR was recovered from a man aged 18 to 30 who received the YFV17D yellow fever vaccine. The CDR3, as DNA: TGTGCCAGCAGTTTAGATTTGGGGGCAGGGAATCAGCCCCAGCATTTT. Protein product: CASSLDLGAGNQPQHF.